This T cell receptor beta chain was recorded in a study of technical replicates of blood from several donors (dated by TCRdb to the late 2010s). V and J are truncated by 1 base and 7 bases respectively, leaving an intervening sequence of 9 bases. The CDR3 starts with the cysteine, ends with the phenylalanine, and has 12 residues. The read is trimmed to its CDR3 DNA, 36 bases read in frame from base 1. CDR1 and CDR2 (SGHDT, YYEEEE) derive from the germline V gene. Libraries came from the immunoSEQ multiplex PCR assay. Entries here come from immuneACCESS through TCRdb and include only in-frame sequences with V and J called. Some clones fail to appear in such tables; in the studies checked, an unresolved V gene covers under half of the shortfall, and the cause of the remainder is unknown. The sample records some 83,000 clones, just over 90% of which are singletons. The ten top clones hold about 0.26% of the sample.

Of note for this clone: Its binding antigen is unknown. Base qualities are not provided; no much larger clone lies one nucleotide away.

The receptor comes from a human donor in good health. The chain was built from TRBV5-6 and TRBJ2-7; TRBD2 is a weak D gene call, 5 bases matching. Sequencing input: T cells isolated from PBMCs. The CDR3 region: CASSLIGGEQYF. The DNA reads as follows: TGTGCCAGCAGCTTGATTGGCGGGGAGCAGTACTTC.